This passage covers 3 T cell receptor beta chains from one sample sequenced in a study of shared clonotypes between healthy human individuals. Profiling relied on immunoSEQ multiplex PCR, and the TCRdb table lists in-frame clones only, not all of them. Among a few million clones listed, approximately 95% were seen once. Sequenced sample: naive CD4+ T cells from PBMCs. Specified subset: CD45RA+ positively selected. These receptors came from a young man in good health. Some clones in this sample may be carry-over from other donors' samples.

The gene calls are TRBV30 and TRBJ1-1, with D hard to call. Germline V gives CDR1 GTSNPN, CDR2 SVGIG (reference sequence). V was trimmed by 1 base and J by 8 bases, leaving 17 bases between them. This CDR3 is built from 14 residues. Here the CDR3 DNA reads TGTGCCTGGAGTGGGGGTCTTGGCTTAGTAGAAGCTTTCTTT. Amino acid sequence: CAWSGGLGLVEAFF. Together with reference TRBV30 and TRBJ1-1, the CDR3 gives the full variable domain: SQTIHQWPATLVQPVGSPLSLECTVEGTSNPNLYWYRQAAGRGLQLLFYSVGIGQISSEVPQNLSASRPQDRQFILSSKKLLLSDSGFYLCAWSGGLGLVEAFFGQGTRLTVV.

The chain is built from TRBV7-2 and TRBJ2-7, with 12 bases that match TRBD2. This CDR3 has 15 amino acids. Germline CDR1 is SGHTA and CDR2 is FQGNSA. Unmatched junction bases numbered 6, after V lost 6 bases and J lost 3 bases. The CDR3 reads CASRNRLAGDYEQYF. The CDR3 nucleotides are TGTGCCAGCAGAAATCGACTAGCGGGAGACTACGAGCAGTACTTC.

With respect to this clone: This sample also contains other DNA sequences that code for the same CDR3. The J gene is TRBJ2-3, the V gene TRBV6-6; D is unresolved. This CDR3 region has 13 residues. The germline V and J ends were trimmed by 5 bases and 1 base, with 7 bases remaining between them. The germline V gene encodes CDR1 MNHNY and CDR2 SVGAGI (reference sequence). CDR3 bases: TGTGCCAGCAGTCCCGGTGGCACAGATACGCAGTATTTT. It specifies CASSPGGTDTQYF.